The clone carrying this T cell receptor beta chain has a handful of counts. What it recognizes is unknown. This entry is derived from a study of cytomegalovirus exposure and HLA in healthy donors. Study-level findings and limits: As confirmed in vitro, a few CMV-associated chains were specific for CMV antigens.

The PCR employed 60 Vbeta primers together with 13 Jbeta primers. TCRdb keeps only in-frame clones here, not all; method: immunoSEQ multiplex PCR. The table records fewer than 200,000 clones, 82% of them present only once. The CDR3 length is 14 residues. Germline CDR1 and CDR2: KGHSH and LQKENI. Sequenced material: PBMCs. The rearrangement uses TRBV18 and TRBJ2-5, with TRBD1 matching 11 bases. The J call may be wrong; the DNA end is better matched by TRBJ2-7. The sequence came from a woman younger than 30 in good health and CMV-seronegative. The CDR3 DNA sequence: TGTGCCAGCTCACGGACAGGGGGCGCCTACGAGCAGTACTTC. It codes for CASSRTGGAYEQYF.